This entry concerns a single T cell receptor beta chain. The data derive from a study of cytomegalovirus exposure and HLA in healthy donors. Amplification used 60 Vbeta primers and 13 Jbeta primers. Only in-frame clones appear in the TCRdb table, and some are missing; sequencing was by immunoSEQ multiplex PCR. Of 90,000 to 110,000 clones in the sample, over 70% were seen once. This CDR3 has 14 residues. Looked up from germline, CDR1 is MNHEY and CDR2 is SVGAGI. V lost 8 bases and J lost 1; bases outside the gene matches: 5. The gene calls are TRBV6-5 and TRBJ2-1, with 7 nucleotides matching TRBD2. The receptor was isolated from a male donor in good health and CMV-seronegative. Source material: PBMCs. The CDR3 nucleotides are TGTGCCAGCGGGAGGGCAGCTTCCTACAATGAGCAGTTCTTC. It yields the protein CASGRAASYNEQFF.